The 17 T cell receptor beta chains listed next were all sequenced from one sample in a study of T cell responses to AZD1222 COVID-19 vaccine. Assay: immunoSEQ multiplex PCR; the TCRdb copy retains only in-frame clones and omits some. The sample holds roughly 77,000 clones, roughly 90% seen once. The sequencing here drew on peripheral blood, taken 28 days after the second AZD1222 dose. Receptors were obtained from an adult who received the AZD1222 COVID-19 vaccine.

The table lists this clone with a count of one. The chain has TRBV30 and TRBJ2-7, with 9 nucleotides matching TRBD2. Looked up from germline, CDR1 is GTSNPN and CDR2 is SVGIG (reference sequence). CDR3 size: 14 residues. Unmatched junction bases numbered 5, after V lost 2 bases and J lost 3 bases. The CDR3 spells CAWSPASGIYEQYF. DNA of the CDR3: TGTGCCTGGAGTCCGGCTAGCGGGATCTACGAGCAGTACTTC.

This clone was seen only once. This chain connects TRBV29-1 to TRBJ2-3; the match to TRBD1 covers 8 bases. The germline V gene encodes CDR1 SQVTM and CDR2 ANQGSEA. The CDR3 length is 12 residues. DNA of the CDR3: TGCACCTCAGGGGGCCCAGAAGATACGCAGTATTTT. Translating gives CTSGGPEDTQYF.

The rearrangement links TRBV7-9 to TRBJ2-1; 14 bases line up with TRBD2. Germline V gene lookup returns CDR1 SEHNR and CDR2 FQNEAQ (reference sequence). Losses at the gene ends were 1 base for V and 7 bases for J; bases not matched to a gene: 3. The CDR3 is 16 residues long. CDR3 bases: TGTGCCAGCAGCTTAGGGACTAGCGGGAGGACAAATGAGCAGTTCTTC. Protein product: CASSLGTSGRTNEQFF.

The chain couples TRBV5-1 to TRBJ2-2, with D perhaps given as TRBD1 or TRBD2 (5 bases each). CDR3 length: 13 residues. Germline lookup yields CDR1 SGHRS and CDR2 YFSETQ. The V gene lost 3 bases and the J gene lost 6 bases, with 9 bases spanning the gap. The CDR3 protein is CASSWDQAGELFF. CDR3 nucleotide sequence: TGCGCCAGCAGCTGGGACCAGGCCGGGGAGCTGTTTTTT.

The chain links TRBV10-3 to TRBJ2-2, with 10 bases that match TRBD2. The V segment lost 3 bases and the J segment 7 bases; nucleotides outside the gene matches: 5. The CDR3 totals 15 residues. In germline, CDR1 is ENHRY, CDR2 SYGVKD. This chain's CDR3 is CAISELAGLGGELFF. CDR3 nucleotide sequence: TGTGCCATCAGTGAACTAGCGGGATTAGGCGGGGAGCTGTTTTTT.

This rearrangement joins TRBV11-1 to TRBJ1-6; TRBD1 is a possible D gene (5 bases). Trimming stripped 5 bases from V and 3 bases from J, with 14 bases between. From germline, CDR1 is SGHAT and CDR2 FQDESV (reference sequence). The CDR3 totals 16 residues. CDR3 loop: CASSILRGRYNSPLHF. The CDR3 bases are TGTGCCAGCAGCATACTCCGGGGCCGCTATAATTCACCCCTCCACTTT.

The rearrangement links TRBV6-5 to TRBJ2-7, with D possibly being TRBD1 (5 bases). Germline loops: CDR1 MNHEY, CDR2 SVGAGI. The CDR3 runs 12 residues. V was clipped by 5 bases and J by 6 bases, with 11 bases between them. The DNA of the CDR3 is TGTGCCAGCAGTCGGTGGGGCGGCGAGCAGTACTTC. Translating it yields CASSRWGGEQYF.

The chain has TRBV6-6 and TRBJ1-1; 7 nucleotides agree with TRBD1. Germline CDR1 is MNHNY and CDR2 is SVGAGI (reference sequence). V shed 5 bases, J shed 1 base, and the junction held 7 bases outside the gene matches. The CDR3 is 15 amino acids. CDR3 sequence (DNA): TGTGCCAGCAGTATAACAGGGGAAGGGAACACTGAAGCTTTCTTT. It is translated as CASSITGEGNTEAFF.

The gene calls are TRBV6-5 and TRBJ1-1; D gene ambiguous. Germline V gene lookup returns CDR1 MNHEY and CDR2 SVGAGI. This CDR3 contains 14 residues. V dropped 5 bases and J dropped 1 base, with 11 bases sitting between them. CDR3 nucleotide sequence: TGTGCCAGCAGTCCCCGACGGCAGAACACTGAAGCTTTCTTT. Protein product: CASSPRRQNTEAFF.

The chain employs TRBV7-2 and TRBJ2-3; 12 bases line up with TRBD2. The CDR3 loop spans 16 amino acids. V was pared by 6 bases and J by 4 bases, with 8 bases of the junction left unmatched. The germline CDR1 and CDR2 sequences are SGHTA and FQGNSA. CDR3 nucleotide sequence: TGTGCCAGCAGACCTATCCTAGCGGGAGGGTCAGATACGCAGTATTTT. Translated: CASRPILAGGSDTQYF.

The chain carries TRBV20-1 and TRBJ2-7; maybe TRBD1 (6 bases). The CDR3 runs to 10 residues. The V end was cut by 4 bases, the J end by 9 bases, with 10 bases between. Germline V CDR1 and CDR2: DFQATT, SNEGSKA (reference sequence). CDR3 sequence (DNA): TGCAGTGCTAATCAGGGGTGGCAGTACTTC. Translated: CSANQGWQYF.

The chain couples TRBV30 to TRBJ2-7; D not certain. The CDR3 has 12 amino acids. The V gene's germline CDR1 is GTSNPN and CDR2 SVGIG (reference sequence). V gave up 2 bases and J gave up 1 base, with 6 bases separating them. This CDR3 is CAWSRPSYEQYF. The CDR3 DNA sequence: TGTGCCTGGAGTCGGCCGTCCTACGAGCAGTACTTC.

The chain carries TRBV19 and TRBJ2-7; possible D gene TRBD2, 5 bases. Per germline, CDR1 LNHDA and CDR2 SQIVND (reference sequence). The germline V and J ends were trimmed by 5 bases and 4 bases, with 12 bases remaining between them. The CDR3 is 13 amino acids. This CDR3 reads CASSERVGYEQYF. CDR3 DNA sequence: TGTGCCAGTAGTGAGAGGGTCGGATACGAGCAGTACTTC. The whole variable domain, filled in from reference TRBV19 and TRBJ2-7, reads DGGITQSPKYLFRKEGQNVTLSCEQNLNHDAMYWYRQDPGQGLRLIYYSQIVNDFQKGDIAEGYSVSREKKESFPLTVTSAQKNPTAFYLCASSERVGYEQYFGPGTRLTVT.

The gene calls are TRBV6-5 and TRBJ2-3, with D possibly being TRBD1 (6 bases). Germline loops: CDR1 MNHEY, CDR2 SVGAGI. V was trimmed by 8 bases and J by 2 bases, leaving 11 bases between them. The CDR3 sequence is 13 residues long. CDR3 nucleotides: TGTGCCAGCTCAACGGGACACACAGATACGCAGTATTTT. This codes for CASSTGHTDTQYF.

CDR3 nucleotides: TGTGCCAGCAGCCCGGGACTAGTCGCAGATACGCAGTATTTT. It specifies CASSPGLVADTQYF. The chain employs TRBV4-2 and TRBJ2-3, with TRBD2 matching 8 bases. The CDR3 runs to 14 residues. CDR1 is LGHNA and CDR2 is YNFKEQ in the germline V gene. After removal of 4 bases from V and 4 bases from J, the junction contained 4 bases not matched to a gene.

This chain joins TRBV5-6 and TRBJ2-3; D possibly matches TRBD1 or TRBD2 (5 bases each). Per germline, CDR1 SGHDT and CDR2 YYEEEE. V shed 2 bases and J shed 4 bases, with 11 bases lying between them. This CDR3 spans 14 amino acids. The CDR3 coding sequence is TGTGCCAGCAGCTTCGGGTGGGACCCAGATACGCAGTATTTT. It encodes CASSFGWDPDTQYF. Full variable domain (rest looked up from reference TRBV5-6 and TRBJ2-3): DAGVTQSPTHLIKTRGQQVTLRCSPKSGHDTVSWYQQALGQGPQFIFQYYEEEERQRGNFPDRFSGHQFPNYSSELNVNALLLGDSALYLCASSFGWDPDTQYFGPGTRLTVL.

The chain joins TRBV27 to TRBJ2-2; D may match TRBD1 or TRBD2 (5 bases each). The CDR3 has 14 residues. Per germline, CDR1 MNHEY and CDR2 SMNVEV (reference sequence). Trimming removed 3 bases at V and 5 bases at J, with 10 bases between. The CDR3 bases are TGTGCCAGCAGTTTGGGCAGGGAGACCGGGGAGCTGTTTTTT. It translates to CASSLGRETGELFF.